These T cell receptor beta chains were read from a single sample in a study of blood T cell repertoires in COVID-19. TCRdb's table, derived via immunoSEQ multiplex PCR, lists solely in-frame clones and lacks some. This table holds 370,000 or so clones, approximately 77% found once. Sequenced sample: peripheral blood. These receptors were obtained from a human donor with acute or convalescent COVID-19. The donor label of this sample is uncertain. Each CDR3 is given with its conserved first and last residue. Fields, in order: clone size, D gene, J gene, V gene, CDR3 protein, CDR3 DNA. The D gene is left open where the match is weak. Clone size is stated in some rows and not others, as once, few, many or a class when expanded.

>NA|TRBD1|TRBJ1-1|TRBV7-2
CASSHSWVVQGPNTEAFF
TGTGCCAGCAGCCATAGTTGGGTAGTACAGGGGCCGAACACTGAAGCTTTCTTT
>few|NA|TRBJ2-2|TRBV5-4
CASSRDRRNTGELFF
TGTGCCAGCAGCCGCGACAGGCGGAACACCGGGGAGCTGTTTTTT
>NA|TRBD1|TRBJ1-1|TRBV4-1
CASSQGRRGQGLEEAFF
TGCGCCAGCAGCCAAGGGAGGCGTGGACAGGGCTTGGAGGAAGCTTTCTTT
>few|TRBD1|TRBJ2-7|TRBV5-1
CASSDRAGGEGEQYF
TGCGCCAGCAGCGACAGGGCAGGGGGCGAAGGAGAGCAGTACTTC
>NA|TRBD2|TRBJ2-7|TRBV5-3
CARSLVLAGGKGREQYF
TGTGCCAGAAGCTTGGTCCTAGCGGGGGGGAAAGGGCGCGAGCAGTACTTC
>NA|NA|TRBJ1-1|TRBV7-9
CASSTRQVLNTEAFF
TGTGCCAGCAGCACTAGACAGGTCTTGAACACTGAAGCTTTCTTT
>few|NA|TRBJ1-1|TRBV4-1
CASSPPREGLNTEAFF
TGCGCCAGCAGCCCCCCGCGGGAGGGGTTGAACACTGAAGCTTTCTTT
>NA|TRBD1|TRBJ2-7|TRBV18
CASSPIVVGQGAYEQYF
TGTGCCAGCTCACCAATTGTTGTGGGACAGGGAGCCTACGAGCAGTACTTC
>NA|NA|TRBJ2-5|TRBV14
CASSQVGGLQETQYF
TGTGCCAGCAGCCAAGTAGGGGGTCTCCAAGAGACCCAGTACTTC
>NA|NA|TRBJ2-7|TRBV5-4
CASSLGGGPRYEQYF
TGTGCCAGCAGCTTGGGTGGCGGGCCAAGATACGAGCAGTACTTC
>once|TRBD1|TRBJ1-6|TRBV5-6
CASSLIDRDNSPLHF
TGTGCCAGCAGCTTGATCGACAGGGATAATTCACCCCTCCACTTT
>NA|TRBD1|TRBJ1-4|TRBV5-1
CASSQDVEGDRGGEKLFF
TGCGCCAGCAGCCAAGACGTCGAAGGGGACAGGGGCGGAGAAAAACTGTTTTTT
>NA|NA|TRBJ2-3|TRBV18
CASSRTGWSSADTQYF
TGTGCCAGCTCACGGACTGGTTGGAGCTCAGCAGATACGCAGTATTTT
>NA|TRBD2|TRBJ2-1|TRBV3-1/TRBV3-2
CASSPRAGGTYNEQFF
TGTGCCAGCAGCCCGAGGGCGGGAGGAACCTACAATGAGCAGTTCTTC
>NA|NA|TRBJ1-1|TRBV6-5
CASTEVVRGTEAFF
TGTGCCAGCACCGAGGTGGTCAGGGGCACTGAAGCTTTCTTT
>NA|TRBD1|TRBJ2-3|TRBV3-1/TRBV3-2
CASSLQGARADTQYF
TGTGCCAGCAGCCTACAGGGGGCGCGGGCAGATACGCAGTATTTT
>NA|NA|TRBJ1-2|TRBV5-1
CASSQGHLTPYGYTF
TGCGCCAGCAGCCAGGGACACCTGACGCCCTATGGCTACACCTTC
>NA|TRBD1|TRBJ1-5|TRBV6-5
CASRSDRVGNQPQHF
TGTGCCAGCAGAAGCGACAGGGTCGGCAATCAGCCCCAGCATTTT
>NA|NA|TRBJ1-5|TRBV12-5
CASGWGGNQPQHF
TGTGCTAGTGGATGGGGGGGTAATCAGCCCCAGCATTTT
>once|NA|TRBJ1-2|TRBV18
CASSPSGGRFYGYTF
TGTGCCAGCTCTCCCTCCGGGGGGCGATTTTATGGCTACACCTTC
>NA|NA|TRBJ2-2|TRBV7-8
CASSLARSLGGELFF
TGTGCCAGCAGCTTAGCGCGGAGCCTGGGCGGGGAGCTGTTTTTT
>NA|TRBD1|TRBJ2-5|TRBV2
CARRRGPAETQYF
TGTGCCAGACGCAGGGGGCCAGCGGAGACCCAGTACTTC
>many|NA|TRBJ1-5|TRBV27
CASSPRGGGEPQHF
TGTGCCAGCAGTCCACGAGGGGGGGGTGAGCCCCAGCATTTT
>NA|NA|TRBJ2-7|TRBV7-2
CASSPRQGIHEQYF
TGTGCCAGCAGCCCCAGGCAGGGAATCCACGAGCAGTACTTC
>NA|NA|TRBJ1-5|TRBV6-5
CASSIRQARQPQHF
TGTGCCAGCAGTATAAGACAGGCCCGTCAGCCCCAGCATTTT
>NA|TRBD1|TRBJ2-7|TRBV28
CASSILTGAYEQYF
TGTGCCAGCAGTATACTGACAGGGGCCTACGAGCAGTACTTC
>NA|NA|TRBJ2-3|TRBV9
CASSPLPDTQYF
TGTGCCAGCAGCCCTCTTCCAGATACGCAGTATTTT
>NA|TRBD1|TRBJ1-5|TRBV7-9
CASKSQGRVNSNQPQHF
TGTGCCAGCAAGTCACAGGGGCGTGTAAATAGCAATCAGCCCCAGCATTTT
>NA|NA|TRBJ1-6|TRBV9
CASSVGGGDSPLHF
TGTGCCAGCAGCGTAGGAGGAGGAGATTCACCCCTCCACTTT
>NA|TRBD1|TRBJ1-1|TRBV28
CASRGGQLNTEAFF
TGTGCCAGCAGAGGGGGACAGCTGAACACTGAAGCTTTCTTT
>NA|NA|TRBJ2-6|TRBV24-1
CATSEAGAGANVLTF
TGTGCCACCAGTGAAGCAGGGGCCGGGGCCAACGTCCTGACTTTC
>NA|TRBD1|TRBJ2-7|TRBV6-5
CASKLGTGSAWEQYF
TGTGCCAGCAAACTCGGGACAGGGAGTGCCTGGGAGCAGTACTTC
>NA|TRBD2|TRBJ2-7|TRBV5-1
CASSTASGSYEQYF
TGCGCCAGCAGCACCGCTAGCGGGAGCTACGAGCAGTACTTC
>NA|NA|TRBJ1-5|TRBV19
CASGTGGSNQPQHF
TGTGCCAGCGGGACGGGGGGGAGCAATCAGCCCCAGCATTTT
>NA|NA|TRBJ1-2|TRBV2
CASRKGGLQGYTF
TGTGCCAGCAGGAAAGGGGGATTACAGGGCTACACCTTC
>NA|NA|TRBJ1-2|TRBV7-9
CASAKEGGSYGYTF
TGTGCCAGCGCCAAAGAGGGAGGTTCCTATGGCTACACCTTC
>NA|NA|TRBJ1-5|TRBV19
CASIPEANNQPQHF
TGTGCCAGTATACCGGAGGCGAACAATCAGCCCCAGCATTTT
>NA|TRBD2|TRBJ2-1|TRBV28
CASTSSGRGYEQFF
TGTGCCAGCACCTCTAGCGGGAGAGGATATGAGCAGTTCTTC
>NA|NA|TRBJ2-3|TRBV4-2
CASSQARGGQYF
TGTGCCAGCAGCCAAGCTAGGGGTGGGCAGTATTTT
>NA|NA|TRBJ2-6|TRBV7-9
CASSPGDGGANVLTF
TGTGCCAGCAGCCCGGGTGACGGTGGGGCCAACGTCCTGACTTTC
>NA|NA|TRBJ2-3|TRBV19
CASSAQGRRTDTQYF
TGTGCCAGTAGTGCTCAGGGGCGGCGCACAGATACGCAGTATTTT